This T cell receptor beta chain was sequenced during a study of blood T cell repertoires in COVID-19. Clones were sequenced by immunoSEQ multiplex PCR, and TCRdb holds only the in-frame ones, with some missing. Altogether 300,000 to 350,000 clones are present, approximately 87% being singletons, with the ten largest covering just under 6.5%. The Seattle patients, enrolled during active infection, were followed longitudinally. This CDR3 region has 15 residues. V lost 3 bases to trimming and J lost 0 bases, with 9 bases between them. CDR1 and CDR2 (germline): SNHLY, FYNNEI. This chain connects TRBV2 to TRBJ2-4; possibly TRBD1 for D (5 bases). The sample consisted of peripheral blood. The TCR was taken from a woman in her forties or fifties with COVID-19, enrolled during active disease. CDR3 in amino acids: CASSDPGLAKNIQYF. CDR3 nucleotide sequence: TGTGCCAGCAGTGATCCAGGGTTAGCCAAAAACATTCAGTACTTC.